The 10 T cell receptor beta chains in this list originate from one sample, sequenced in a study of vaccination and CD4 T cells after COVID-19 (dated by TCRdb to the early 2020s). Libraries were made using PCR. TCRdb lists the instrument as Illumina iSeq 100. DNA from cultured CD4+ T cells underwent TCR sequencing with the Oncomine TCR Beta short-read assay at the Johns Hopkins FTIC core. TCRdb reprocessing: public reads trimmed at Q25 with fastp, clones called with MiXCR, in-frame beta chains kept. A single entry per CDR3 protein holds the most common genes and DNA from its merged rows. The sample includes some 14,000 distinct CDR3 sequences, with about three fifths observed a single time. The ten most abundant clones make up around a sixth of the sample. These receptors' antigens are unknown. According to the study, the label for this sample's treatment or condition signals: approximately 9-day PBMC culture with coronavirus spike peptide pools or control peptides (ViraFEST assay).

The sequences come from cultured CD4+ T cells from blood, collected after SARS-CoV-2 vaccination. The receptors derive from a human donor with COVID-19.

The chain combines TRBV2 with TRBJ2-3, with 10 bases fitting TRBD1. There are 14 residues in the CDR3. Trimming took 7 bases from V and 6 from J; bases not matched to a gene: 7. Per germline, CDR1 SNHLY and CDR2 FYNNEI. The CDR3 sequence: CASTGTGVLDTQYF. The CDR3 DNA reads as TGTGCCAGCACCGGGACAGGGGTTTTGGATACGCAGTATTTT.

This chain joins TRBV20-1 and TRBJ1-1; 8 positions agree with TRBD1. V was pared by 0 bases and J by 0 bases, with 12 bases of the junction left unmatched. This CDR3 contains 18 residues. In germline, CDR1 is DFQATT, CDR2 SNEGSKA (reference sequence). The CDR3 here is CSARDPLTGGIMNTEAFF. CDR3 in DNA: TGCAGTGCTAGAGATCCCCTTACAGGGGGGATAATGAACACTGAAGCTTTCTTT.

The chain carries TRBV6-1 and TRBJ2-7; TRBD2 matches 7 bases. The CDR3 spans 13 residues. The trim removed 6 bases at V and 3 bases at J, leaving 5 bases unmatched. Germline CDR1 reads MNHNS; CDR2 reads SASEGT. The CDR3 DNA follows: TGTGCCAGCAGGCGGGGGACGAGCTACGAGCAGTACTTC. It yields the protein CASRRGTSYEQYF.

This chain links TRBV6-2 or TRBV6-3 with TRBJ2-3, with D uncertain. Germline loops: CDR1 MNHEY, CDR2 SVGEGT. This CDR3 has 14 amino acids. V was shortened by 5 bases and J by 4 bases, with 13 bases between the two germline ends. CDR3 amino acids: CASSPGLVPDTQYF. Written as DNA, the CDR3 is TGTGCCAGCAGTCCAGGCCTCGTACCAGATACGCAGTATTTT.

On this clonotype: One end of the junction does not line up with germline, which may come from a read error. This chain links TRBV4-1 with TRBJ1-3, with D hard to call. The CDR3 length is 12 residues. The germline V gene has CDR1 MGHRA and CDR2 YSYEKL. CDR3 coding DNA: TGCGCCAGCAGCCAAGCTGGGAACACCATATATTTT. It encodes CASSQAGNTIYF.

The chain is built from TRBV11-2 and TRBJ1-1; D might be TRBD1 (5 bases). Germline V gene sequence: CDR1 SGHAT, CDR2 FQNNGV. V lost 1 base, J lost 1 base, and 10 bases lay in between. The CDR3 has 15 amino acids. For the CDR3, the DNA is TGTGCCAGCAGCTTAGCCCTCGGGGGGAACACTGAAGCTTTCTTT. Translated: CASSLALGGNTEAFF.

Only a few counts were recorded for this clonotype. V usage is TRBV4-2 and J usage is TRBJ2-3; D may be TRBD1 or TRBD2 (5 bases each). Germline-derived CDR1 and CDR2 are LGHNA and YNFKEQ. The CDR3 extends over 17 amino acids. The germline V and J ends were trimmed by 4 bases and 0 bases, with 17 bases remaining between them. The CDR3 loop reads CASSPLVRGASTDTQYF. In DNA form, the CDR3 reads TGTGCCAGCAGCCCCCTGGTCCGGGGCGCTAGCACAGATACGCAGTATTTT.

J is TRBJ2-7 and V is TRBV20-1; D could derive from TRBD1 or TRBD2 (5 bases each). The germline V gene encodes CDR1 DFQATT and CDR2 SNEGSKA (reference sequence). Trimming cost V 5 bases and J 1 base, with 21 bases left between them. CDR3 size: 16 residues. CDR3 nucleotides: TGCAGTGCTGCCGACCCCCGGGACGGGTCTTCCTACGAGCAGTACTTC. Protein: CSAADPRDGSSYEQYF.

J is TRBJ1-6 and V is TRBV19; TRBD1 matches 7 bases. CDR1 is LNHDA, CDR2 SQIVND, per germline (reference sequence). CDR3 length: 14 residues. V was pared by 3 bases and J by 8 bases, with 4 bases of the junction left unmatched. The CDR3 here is CASSIDRVDSPLHF. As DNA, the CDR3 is TGTGCCAGTAGTATCGACAGGGTGGATTCACCCCTCCACTTT.

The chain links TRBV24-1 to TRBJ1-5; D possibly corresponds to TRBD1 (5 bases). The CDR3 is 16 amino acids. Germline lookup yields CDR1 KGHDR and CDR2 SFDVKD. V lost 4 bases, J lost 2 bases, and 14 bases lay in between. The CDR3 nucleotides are TGTGCCACCAGTGAGGCCCATACGGGGGGCAATCAGCCCCAGCATTTT. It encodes CATSEAHTGGNQPQHF.